This note documents a single TCR beta chain sequence. What it recognizes is unknown. A much larger clone lies a single base off, so this may be a read error. Study-level results: Tumor Treg TCRs overlapped most with tumor naive CD4+ cells. The larger-cohort validation was restricted to a single TCR beta V-J rearrangement rather than whole repertoires.

Memory CD4+ T cells were sorted as CD4+CD45RO+CD25- cells. CDR3 length equals 16 residues. CDR1 is MGHRA and CDR2 is YSYEKL in the germline V gene. TCRdb re-called the 5' RACE reads through MiXCR, storing one row per CDR3 protein. The table lists approximately 30,000 distinct CDR3 sequences, around 22% of them singletons. Sequencing input: memory CD4+ T cells sorted from blood. Specified subset: memory CD4+ T cells, CD4+CD45RO+CD25-. This sequence originates from a female donor with breast cancer. The chain combines TRBV4-1 with TRBJ2-1; 11 bases map to TRBD2. CDR3 in DNA: TGCGCCAGCAGCCAAGCAACTAGCGGGAGAGGGGATGAGCGGTTCTTC. Its translation: CASSQATSGRGDERFF.